The next 30 T cell receptor beta chains were all read from a single sample in a study of OX40 agonist ivuxolimab in advanced cancers. Method: immunoSEQ multiplex PCR; TCRdb's copy keeps in-frame clones and lacks some. The top ten hold approximately 6.9% of the sample, which has tens of thousands of clones, around 92% seen once. The sequencing used CD4+ or CD8+ T cells sorted from blood, collected in a trial of the OX40 agonist ivuxolimab. Receptors were obtained from an adult with an advanced solid tumor such as melanoma, head and neck, liver or kidney cancer.

This chain joins TRBV5-6 and TRBJ1-2; a possible D gene is TRBD1 (5 bases). The germline V gene has CDR1 SGHDT and CDR2 YYEEEE. The CDR3 has 12 residues. The ends were cut back, 4 bases at V and 1 base at J, with 5 bases in the middle. The CDR3 DNA reads as TGTGCCAGCAGCGACAGTAACTATGGCTACACCTTC. Translation gives CASSDSNYGYTF.

The chain joins TRBV5-1 to TRBJ1-1; 8 bases map to TRBD1. There are 14 residues in the CDR3. CDR1 is SGHRS, CDR2 YFSETQ, per germline. J was trimmed by 4 bases and V by 4 bases; bases with no gene match: 6. The CDR3 sequence: CASSLPTGGTEAFF. The CDR3 DNA sequence: TGCGCCAGCAGCCTACCTACAGGGGGCACTGAAGCTTTCTTT.

The V call is TRBV30, the J call TRBJ2-5, with no clear D. The DNA end is a closer match to TRBJ2-7, so the J assignment may be wrong. Germline lookup yields CDR1 GTSNPN and CDR2 SVGIG (reference sequence). The CDR3 sequence is 12 residues long. CDR3 region: CAWSPSHYEQYF. Here the CDR3 DNA reads TGTGCCTGGAGTCCAAGTCACTACGAGCAGTACTTC.

This chain uses TRBV2 with TRBJ2-3; D not resolved. The V gene lost 8 bases and the J gene lost 6 bases, with 12 bases spanning the gap. Looked up from germline, CDR1 is SNHLY and CDR2 is FYNNEI. The CDR3 consists of 12 residues. The CDR3 DNA reads TGTGCCAGCGTGTCCGTGTCGGATACGCAGTATTTT. Translation gives CASVSVSDTQYF. Using reference TRBV2 and TRBJ2-3 for the parts outside the CDR3, the full variable domain is EPEVTQTPSHQVTQMGQEVILRCVPISNHLYFYWYRQILGQKVEFLVSFYNNEISEKSEIFDDQFSVERPDGSNFTLKIRSTKLEDSAMYFCASVSVSDTQYFGPGTRLTVL.

This chain connects TRBV2 to TRBJ1-1; 7 bases agree with TRBD1. Germline lookup yields CDR1 SNHLY and CDR2 FYNNEI. The CDR3 has 15 amino acids. The junction had 7 bases not matched to a gene; V was cut back by 6 bases and J by 0 bases. CDR3 in amino acids: CASRGRQGLNTEAFF. CDR3 DNA sequence: TGTGCCAGCAGGGGTCGACAGGGTCTGAACACTGAAGCTTTCTTT.

The chain combines TRBV5-4 with TRBJ2-1; 11 positions agree with TRBD2. The CDR3 runs to 17 residues. The germline V gene encodes CDR1 SGHNT and CDR2 YYREEE (reference sequence). The trim removed 3 bases at V and 6 bases at J, leaving 11 bases unmatched. CDR3 sequence (DNA): TGTGCCAGCAGCTCTCCCAAACTAGCGGGAGCAAGCAATGAGCAGTTCTTC. This translates into CASSSPKLAGASNEQFF. Based on the CDR3 plus reference TRBV5-4 and TRBJ2-1, the full variable domain is ETGVTQSPTHLIKTRGQQVTLRCSSQSGHNTVSWYQQALGQGPQFIFQYYREEENGRGNFPPRFSGLQFPNYSSELNVNALELDDSALYLCASSSPKLAGASNEQFFGPGTRLTVL.

The chain joins TRBV14 to TRBJ1-2; perhaps TRBD1 as D (5 bases). This CDR3 region has 14 residues. Germline loops: CDR1 SGHDN, CDR2 FVKESK. Trimming removed 4 bases at V and 4 bases at J, with 13 bases between. The CDR3 loop reads CASSPVGRAYGYTF. The CDR3 nucleotides are TGTGCCAGCAGCCCCGTGGGCAGGGCCTATGGCTACACCTTC. Drawing the rest from reference TRBV14 and TRBJ1-2, the complete variable domain is EAGVTQFPSHSVIEKGQTVTLRCDPISGHDNLYWYRRVMGKEIKFLLHFVKESKQDESGMPNNRFLAERTGGTYSTLKVQPAELEDSGVYFCASSPVGRAYGYTFGSGTRLTVV.

V gene TRBV7-8 combines with J gene TRBJ2-7; 7 nucleotides agree with TRBD1. CDR1 and CDR2 from the germline V gene are SGHVS and FQNEAQ. V lost 5 bases and J lost 0; bases outside the gene matches: 13. The length of the CDR3 is 17 residues. The CDR3 reads CASSATGTAVFSYEQYF. CDR3 bases: TGTGCCAGCAGCGCGACCGGGACAGCCGTTTTCTCCTACGAGCAGTACTTC.

This chain joins TRBV6-5 and TRBJ2-5, with 13 bases that match TRBD2. This CDR3 comprises 15 residues. V dropped 10 bases and J dropped 7; count of bases not matched to a gene: 12. The germline CDR1 and CDR2 sequences are MNHEY and SVGAGI. The CDR3 loop reads CATIPLAGGEGTQYF. In DNA, the CDR3 is TGTGCCACCATTCCACTAGCGGGAGGGGAGGGGACCCAGTACTTC.

This chain links TRBV2 with TRBJ1-6; possible D gene TRBD1, 6 bases. V gave up 5 bases and J gave up 9 bases, with 11 bases separating them. Germline CDR1 is SNHLY and CDR2 is FYNNEI. The length of the CDR3 is 13 residues. DNA for the CDR3: TGTGCCAGCAGTAGGGGGATGGGTTCACCCCTCCACTTT. This codes for CASSRGMGSPLHF.

The rearrangement uses TRBV19 and TRBJ2-2, with 13 bases fitting TRBD2. Germline-derived CDR1 and CDR2 are LNHDA and SQIVND (reference sequence). J gave up 6 bases and V 7 bases, and 8 bases lay outside the gene matches. CDR3 length: 16 amino acids. CDR3 residues: CASNNGLAGAAGELFF. CDR3 nucleotides: TGTGCCAGTAACAATGGACTAGCGGGAGCCGCCGGGGAGCTGTTTTTT.

CDR3 sequence: CASSLAGGANQPQHF. CDR3 DNA: TGTGCCAGCAGTTTAGCAGGGGGCGCCAATCAGCCCCAGCATTTT. This rearrangement joins TRBV28 to TRBJ1-5; 8 nucleotides align to TRBD1. The CDR3 is 15 amino acids. CDR1 and CDR2 (germline): MDHEN, SYDVKM. The V gene end was trimmed by 2 bases and the J gene end by 3 bases; junction bases not matched to a gene: 3.

The chain carries TRBV19 and TRBJ1-5, with D possibly being TRBD1 (5 bases). The ends were cut back, 3 bases at V and 2 bases at J, with 11 bases in the middle. Germline CDR1 is LNHDA and CDR2 is SQIVND (reference sequence). The CDR3 totals 15 residues. The CDR3 nucleotides read TGTGCCAGTAGTATTGCGGGGCTCGGCAATCAGCCCCAGCATTTT. It is translated as CASSIAGLGNQPQHF. Full variable domain (rest looked up from reference TRBV19 and TRBJ1-5): DGGITQSPKYLFRKEGQNVTLSCEQNLNHDAMYWYRQDPGQGLRLIYYSQIVNDFQKGDIAEGYSVSREKKESFPLTVTSAQKNPTAFYLCASSIAGLGNQPQHFGDGTRLSIL.

This clone has only one observation. V and J are TRBV7-8 and TRBJ2-3; TRBD2 matches at 15 bases. Germline loops: CDR1 SGHVS, CDR2 FQNEAQ. CDR3 size: 21 residues. Losses at the gene ends were 4 bases for V and 2 bases for J; bases not matched to a gene: 16. This chain's CDR3 is CASSWGAGTSGRWWDTDTQYF. CDR3 bases: TGTGCCAGCAGCTGGGGGGCCGGGACTAGCGGGAGGTGGTGGGACACAGATACGCAGTATTTT.

This sequence joins TRBV5-1 and TRBJ1-1; 8 bases map to TRBD1. Germline V gene sequence: CDR1 SGHRS, CDR2 YFSETQ. The CDR3 totals 13 residues. After removal of 2 bases from V and 4 bases from J, the junction contained 1 base not matched to a gene. The CDR3 loop reads CASSFDRGTEAFF. The DNA of the CDR3 is TGCGCCAGCAGCTTCGACAGGGGCACTGAAGCTTTCTTT.

V gene TRBV21-1 combines with J gene TRBJ1-3; the DNA was not used to check the table's D call, TRBD1. TRBV21-1 is a listed pseudogene. The length of the CDR3 is 18 residues. The CDR3 bases are TGTGCCAGCAGCAACTTTCTCCGGACAGGGCTCTCTGGAAACACCATATATTTT. Residues: CASSNFLRTGLSGNTIYF.

Only a few counts were recorded for this clone. The V gene is TRBV7-9, the J gene TRBJ1-1; a possible D gene is TRBD1 (6 bases). Looked up from germline, CDR1 is SEHNR and CDR2 is FQNEAQ (reference sequence). This CDR3 spans 12 amino acids. The V gene lost 1 base and the J gene lost 7 bases, with 7 bases spanning the gap. The CDR3, as DNA: TGTGCCAGCAGCTTAGAAGGGGGTGAAGCTTTCTTT. Translation: CASSLEGGEAFF.

CDR3 sequence (DNA): TGTGCCAGCAGTTTATTCGGCGACGAGCAGTACTTC. Translating gives CASSLFGDEQYF. The rearrangement joins TRBV27 to TRBJ2-7; D not certain. V lost 1 base to trimming and J lost 5 bases, with 6 bases between them. This CDR3 is built from 12 residues. Per the germline V gene, CDR1 is MNHEY and CDR2 is SMNVEV (reference sequence).

This chain joins TRBV9 and TRBJ1-1, with TRBD1 matching 8 bases. The CDR3 sequence is 13 residues long. Germline V lookup: CDR1 SGDLS, CDR2 YYNGEE. J was trimmed by 7 bases and V by 4 bases; bases with no gene match: 6. In DNA, the CDR3 is TGTGCCAGCAGCACACGACAGGGGAGTGAAGCTTTCTTT. Its translation is CASSTRQGSEAFF.

The CDR3 DNA sequence: TGCGCCAGCAGCTTACAGGGGGTAAATAGCCGCTCTGGAAACACCATATATTTT. This gives the protein CASSLQGVNSRSGNTIYF. The genes are TRBV5-1 and TRBJ1-3, with 8 bases fitting TRBD1. The CDR3 is made up of 18 amino acids. V lost 2 bases to trimming and J lost 0 bases; unmatched junction nucleotides: 10. Germline V gene sequence: CDR1 SGHRS, CDR2 YFSETQ.

The chain is built from TRBV29-1 and TRBJ2-5, with 9 positions matching TRBD1. The germline V gene encodes CDR1 SQVTM and CDR2 ANQGSEA. Trimming at V came to 3 bases and at J to 8 bases, leaving 7 bases not matched to a gene. The CDR3 length is 13 residues. The CDR3 is CSVDLTGGATQYF. The CDR3 bases are TGCAGCGTTGATTTGACAGGGGGTGCAACCCAGTACTTC.

V usage is TRBV19 and J usage is TRBJ1-2; no definite D call. This CDR3 spans 15 amino acids. V gave up 3 bases and J gave up 0 bases, with 11 bases separating them. Per germline, CDR1 LNHDA and CDR2 SQIVND (reference sequence). CDR3 in DNA: TGTGCCAGTAGTATCTCCGGGCGCCCTAACTATGGCTACACCTTC. The encoded protein is CASSISGRPNYGYTF.

The V gene is TRBV7-2, the J gene TRBJ2-1, with D possibly TRBD1 on 6 matching bases. This CDR3 has 14 residues. CDR1 SGHTA and CDR2 FQGNSA come from the germline V gene. The germline V and J ends were trimmed by 3 bases and 8 bases, with 14 bases remaining between them. CDR3 sequence (DNA): TGTGCCAGCAGCTTCCCGTGGGGGCGTTATGAGCAGTTCTTC. Amino acid sequence: CASSFPWGRYEQFF.

The V and J genes are TRBV30 and TRBJ1-2; 7 positions match TRBD1. Unmatched junction bases numbered 11, after V lost 4 bases and J lost 6 bases. CDR1 and CDR2 from the germline V gene are GTSNPN and SVGIG (reference sequence). This CDR3 contains 14 residues. CDR3 in DNA: TGTGCCTGGACGCGACCAGGGGGGCTTAATGGCTACACCTTC. Its translation is CAWTRPGGLNGYTF.

Here the CDR3 reads CASSWRHPGLADTDTQYF. CDR3 sequence (DNA): TGTGCCAGCAGCTGGCGACATCCGGGACTAGCGGACACAGATACGCAGTATTTT. The J gene is TRBJ2-3, the V gene TRBV7-2; TRBD2 aligns across 11 bases. CDR3 size: 18 residues. Germline-derived CDR1 and CDR2 are SGHTA and FQGNSA. The V and J ends lost 4 bases and 2 bases, in that order; junction bases with no gene match: 11.

J is TRBJ1-1 and V is TRBV19, with D perhaps matching TRBD1 (5 bases). Germline V lookup: CDR1 LNHDA, CDR2 SQIVND (reference sequence). CDR3 size: 16 residues. Trimming took off 1 base at V and 0 bases at J, with 12 bases between the two ends. The CDR3 region is CASSIGGASMNTEAFF. The CDR3 DNA follows: TGTGCCAGTAGTATAGGTGGGGCAAGCATGAACACTGAAGCTTTCTTT.

This chain links TRBV11-2 with TRBJ2-3, with TRBD2 matching over 9 bases. Germline trimming cut 5 bases from V and 2 bases from J; bases unmatched to any gene: 11. Germline loops: CDR1 SGHAT, CDR2 FQNNGV. This CDR3 region has 17 residues. The CDR3 here is CASSRRGTSRFTDTQYF. CDR3 coding DNA: TGTGCCAGCAGCCGACGTGGGACTAGCCGCTTCACAGATACGCAGTATTTT.

The chain has TRBV5-5 and TRBJ2-7; possible D gene TRBD1, 6 bases. The CDR3 totals 15 residues. The V and J ends lost 2 bases and 2 bases respectively, with 14 bases between them. Germline V gene lookup returns CDR1 SGHKS and CDR2 YYEKEE (reference sequence). DNA of the CDR3: TGTGCCAGCAGCTTTCAGGGACACGGGCCCTACGAGCAGTACTTC. Translation: CASSFQGHGPYEQYF.

The chain couples TRBV19 to TRBJ2-5; 7 nucleotides match TRBD1. Germline assignment: CDR1 LNHDA and CDR2 SQIVND (reference sequence). This CDR3 is built from 13 residues. V lost 7 bases, J lost 5 bases, and 7 bases stayed unmatched. The CDR3 loop reads CASTSTGVETQYF. The CDR3, as DNA: TGTGCCAGTACCTCCACAGGGGTCGAGACCCAGTACTTC.

The CDR3, as DNA: TGCGCCAGCAGCTGGACCCAGGGTGAGCAGTTCTTC. This encodes CASSWTQGEQFF. The gene calls are TRBV5-1 and TRBJ2-1, with D possibly TRBD1 on 5 matching bases. The CDR3 has 12 amino acids. CDR1 is SGHRS, CDR2 YFSETQ, per germline. Trimming stripped 3 bases from V and 9 bases from J, with 10 bases between. Drawing the rest from reference TRBV5-1 and TRBJ2-1, the complete variable domain is KAGVTQTPRYLIKTRGQQVTLSCSPISGHRSVSWYQQTPGQGLQFLFEYFSETQRNKGNFPGRFSGRQFSNSRSEMNVSTLELGDSALYLCASSWTQGEQFFGPGTRLTVL.